The 30 T cell receptor beta chains presented below share a single source sample, sequenced in a study of blood T cell repertoires in COVID-19. The data were produced by immunoSEQ multiplex PCR, yet TCRdb's version contains in-frame clones alone and is incomplete. The sample shows more than 250,000 clones, roughly nine tenths of them seen only once. Source material: peripheral blood. The receptors come from a man aged 18 to 35 who had recovered from COVID-19.

This rearrangement joins TRBV12-5 to TRBJ2-7, with D possibly TRBD1 on 5 matching bases. The V gene lost 0 bases and the J gene lost 7 bases, with 22 bases spanning the gap. The CDR3 is 17 residues long. The germline V gene has CDR1 LGHNT and CDR2 FRNRAP. CDR3 DNA: TGTGCTAGTGGTTTGGTACTAACAGGCGAATGGAATGGAGAGCAGTACTTC. Encoded protein: CASGLVLTGEWNGEQYF.

This sequence joins TRBV4-3 and TRBJ2-7; TRBD2 agrees at 9 bases. CDR3 length equals 16 residues. Per the germline V gene, CDR1 is LGHNA and CDR2 is YSLEER. V gave up 0 bases and J gave up 0 bases; unmatched junction bases: 3. The CDR3 nucleotides are TGCGCCAGCAGCCAAGAGCTAGCGGGGCCCTCCTACGAGCAGTACTTC. Encoded protein: CASSQELAGPSYEQYF.

This sequence joins TRBV7-9 and TRBJ2-7; 8 bases align to TRBD2. This CDR3 comprises 16 residues. Germline lookup yields CDR1 SEHNR and CDR2 FQNEAQ (reference sequence). V was pared by 5 bases and J by 0 bases, with 9 bases of the junction left unmatched. The CDR3 spells CASSLGARGVSYEQYF. The CDR3 nucleotides read TGTGCCAGCAGCCTCGGGGCGCGGGGGGTCTCCTACGAGCAGTACTTC.

The CDR3: CASSQGGQGDGYTF. In nucleotides, the CDR3 is TGTGCCAGCAGCCAAGGAGGACAGGGGGATGGCTACACCTTC. This chain connects TRBV3-1 (or the pseudogene TRBV3-2) to TRBJ1-2; 10 bases fit TRBD1. V dropped 1 base and J dropped 6; count of bases not matched to a gene: 2. The CDR3 totals 14 residues. Germline CDR1 is LGHDT and CDR2 is YNNKEL (reference sequence).

This clone was recorded once. The chain is built from TRBV19 and TRBJ1-1; D is unclear. Germline V gene sequence: CDR1 LNHDA, CDR2 SQIVND (reference sequence). V was shortened by 1 base and J by 6 bases, with 9 bases between the two germline ends. The CDR3 has 13 amino acids. The CDR3 loop reads CASSIGGPAEAFF. CDR3 DNA: TGTGCCAGTAGTATAGGAGGCCCCGCTGAAGCTTTCTTT.

The chain is built from TRBV11-2 and TRBJ1-3; possible D gene TRBD1, 5 bases. With 2 bases removed from V and 0 bases from J, the gap between germline ends came to 11 bases. The CDR3 totals 16 residues. Germline CDR1 is SGHAT and CDR2 is FQNNGV. CDR3 in amino acids: CASSLQGFFSGNTIYF. The CDR3 bases are TGTGCCAGCAGCTTACAGGGCTTTTTCTCTGGAAACACCATATATTTT.

The chain carries TRBV9 and TRBJ2-1; 8 nucleotides match TRBD2. The CDR3 has 15 residues. The trim removed 3 bases at V and 6 bases at J, leaving 8 bases unmatched. Germline V gene sequence: CDR1 SGDLS, CDR2 YYNGEE. CDR3 in amino acids: CASSAAGTSRNEQFF. CDR3 bases: TGTGCCAGCAGCGCCGCCGGGACTAGTCGCAATGAGCAGTTCTTC.

The V gene is TRBV6-5, the J gene TRBJ2-3; possible D gene TRBD2, 5 bases. The V end was cut by 7 bases, the J end by 1 base, with 9 bases between. Germline lookup yields CDR1 MNHEY and CDR2 SVGAGI. The CDR3 length is 13 residues. CDR3 nucleotide sequence: TGTGCCAGCACTCGAGCGGGCACAGATACGCAGTATTTT. Its translation: CASTRAGTDTQYF.

The chain carries TRBV5-6 and TRBJ2-1, with D perhaps matching TRBD2 (5 bases). CDR1 and CDR2 (germline): SGHDT, YYEEEE. The CDR3 is made up of 13 amino acids. The V end lost 4 bases, the J end lost 9 bases, and 14 bases lay between the germline ends. In DNA, the CDR3 is TGTGCCAGCAGCCCCATAGGAGAGGGTGAGCAGTTCTTC. Translating it yields CASSPIGEGEQFF.

The chain uses TRBV18 and TRBJ1-1; D is perhaps TRBD1 (5 bases). CDR1 KGHSH and CDR2 LQKENI come from the germline V gene. This CDR3 comprises 15 residues. Trimming cost V 0 bases and J 1 base, with 9 bases left between them. As DNA, the CDR3 is TGTGCCAGCTCACCACCTTTGGACACGAACACTGAAGCTTTCTTT. It translates to CASSPPLDTNTEAFF.

The chain combines TRBV27 with TRBJ2-1; 9 bases match TRBD2. Germline V lookup: CDR1 MNHEY, CDR2 SMNVEV (reference sequence). CDR3 size: 15 residues. J lost 2 bases, V lost 2 bases, and 1 base had no gene match. CDR3 protein: CASSLAGGAYNEQFF. The CDR3 coding sequence is TGTGCCAGCAGTTTAGCGGGAGGGGCCTACAATGAGCAGTTCTTC.

This clone was seen a single time. CDR3 residues: CASSLVPSYEQYF. The CDR3 coding sequence is TGTGCCAGCAGCTTAGTTCCTTCCTACGAGCAGTACTTC. J is TRBJ2-7 and V is TRBV11-3, with D unclear. V was cut by 1 base and J by 1 base, with 5 bases left in between. The CDR3 is made up of 13 amino acids. The V gene's germline CDR1 is SGHNT and CDR2 YENEEA.

This clone was detected only a few times. J is TRBJ2-7 and V is TRBV6-5; TRBD1 agrees at 9 bases. Germline CDR1 is MNHEY and CDR2 is SVGAGI. There are 13 residues in the CDR3. After removal of 10 bases from V and 5 bases from J, the junction contained 9 bases not matched to a gene. This CDR3 reads CATTGTGRHEQYF. The CDR3 nucleotides are TGTGCCACTACCGGGACAGGGAGGCACGAGCAGTACTTC.

This clone has a handful of counts. This chain connects TRBV2 to TRBJ1-1; D call uncertain. The CDR3 spans 12 residues. V was cut by 6 bases and J by 5 bases, with 10 bases left in between. The germline V gene has CDR1 SNHLY and CDR2 FYNNEI. The DNA for the CDR3 is TGTGCCAGCAGGCCGGAGATGACTGAAGCTTTCTTT. Translated: CASRPEMTEAFF.

This sequence joins TRBV6-5 and TRBJ1-1, with D perhaps matching TRBD1 (6 bases). CDR1 is MNHEY and CDR2 is SVGAGI in the germline V gene. Between the trimmed V and J ends, which lost 2 bases and 5 bases, there was a span of 15 bases. The CDR3 loop spans 15 amino acids. This CDR3 reads CASSYPKGGETEAFF. CDR3 DNA: TGTGCCAGCAGTTACCCCAAGGGGGGGGAAACTGAAGCTTTCTTT.

V gene TRBV10-3 combines with J gene TRBJ2-1; 8 nucleotides line up with TRBD2. Trimming took 10 bases from V and 4 from J; bases not matched to a gene: 6. CDR1 ENHRY and CDR2 SYGVKD come from the germline V gene. This CDR3 has 13 amino acids. CDR3 sequence: CATGGEPYNEQFF. Here the CDR3 DNA reads TGTGCCACCGGGGGGGAGCCTTACAATGAGCAGTTCTTC.

The chain employs TRBV6-4 and TRBJ2-1, with 7 nucleotides matching TRBD1. From germline, CDR1 is MRHNA and CDR2 SNTAGT. The CDR3 has 13 amino acids. The V gene end was trimmed by 6 bases and the J gene end by 6 bases; junction bases not matched to a gene: 5. CDR3 sequence (DNA): TGTGCCAGCAGCCGAGACAGGGCCAATGAGCAGTTCTTC. Translating gives CASSRDRANEQFF.

V and J are TRBV19 and TRBJ2-7; TRBD1 is a possible D gene (5 bases). Germline assignment: CDR1 LNHDA and CDR2 SQIVND (reference sequence). V was clipped by 4 bases and J by 5 bases, with 12 bases between them. The CDR3 is 13 amino acids. The CDR3 coding sequence is TGTGCCAGTAGTAGGCAGGGAAGGGACGAGCAGTACTTC. It encodes CASSRQGRDEQYF.

This clone was picked up one time. The chain carries TRBV27 and TRBJ1-1; possible D gene TRBD1, 6 bases. Germline V gene lookup returns CDR1 MNHEY and CDR2 SMNVEV (reference sequence). V was clipped by 0 bases and J by 4 bases, with 18 bases between them. The CDR3 extends over 17 amino acids. As DNA, the CDR3 is TGTGCCAGCAGTTTATCGGGAGGGGGGGGCTCGGGCACTGAAGCTTTCTTT. As protein: CASSLSGGGGSGTEAFF.

The genes are TRBV5-1 and TRBJ2-5; D possibly corresponds to TRBD2 (6 bases). Germline values: CDR1 SGHRS, CDR2 YFSETQ. This CDR3 contains 14 residues. V was pared by 7 bases and J by 4 bases, with 17 bases between. This CDR3 is CASRRGGTGETQYF. The DNA for the CDR3 is TGCGCCAGCCGGAGGGGCGGGACCGGAGAGACCCAGTACTTC.

This chain connects TRBV5-8 to TRBJ1-5; D might be TRBD1 (5 bases). Germline CDR1 is SGHTS and CDR2 is YDEGEE. The CDR3 length is 16 residues. V was pared by 4 bases and J by 5 bases, with 19 bases between. CDR3 residues: CASSLGMGPGYQPQHF. The CDR3, as DNA: TGTGCCAGCAGCCTCGGTATGGGGCCAGGGTATCAGCCCCAGCATTTT.

The V gene is TRBV27, the J gene TRBJ2-1; TRBD2 aligns across 12 bases. With 0 bases clipped from V and 9 bases from J, the junction kept 3 bases outside the gene matches. Germline V gene lookup returns CDR1 MNHEY and CDR2 SMNVEV (reference sequence). CDR3 length equals 15 residues. The chain's CDR3 is CASSLSTSGSGEQFF. CDR3 in DNA: TGTGCCAGCAGTTTATCGACTAGCGGGAGTGGTGAGCAGTTCTTC.

CDR3 bases: TGTGCCACCAGCAGGAGCCGTGAAAAACTGTTTTTT. Encoded protein: CATSRSREKLFF. The rearrangement uses TRBV15 and TRBJ1-4; unclear D gene. The CDR3 spans 12 residues. Germline V gene sequence: CDR1 LNHNV, CDR2 YYDKDF (reference sequence). The V gene lost 3 bases and the J gene lost 7 bases, with 6 bases spanning the gap.

The rearrangement uses TRBV5-5 and TRBJ2-1; 7 positions agree with TRBD2. The CDR3 runs to 14 residues. Germline CDR1 reads SGHKS; CDR2 reads YYEKEE (reference sequence). V lost 1 base and J lost 8; bases outside the gene matches: 6. The CDR3 reads CASSLRRAGDEQFF. The CDR3 nucleotides are TGTGCCAGCAGCTTGAGGAGGGCGGGGGATGAGCAGTTCTTC.

The V and J genes are TRBV30 and TRBJ1-1; perhaps TRBD1 as D (5 bases). In germline, CDR1 is GTSNPN, CDR2 SVGIG (reference sequence). The length of the CDR3 is 13 residues. V lost 5 bases and J 0 bases, leaving 10 bases between the germline ends. The DNA for the CDR3 is TGTGCCTGGCATAAGACAGTGAACACTGAAGCTTTCTTT. Its translation: CAWHKTVNTEAFF. The full variable domain, rest sourced from reference TRBV30 and TRBJ1-1, is SQTIHQWPATLVQPVGSPLSLECTVEGTSNPNLYWYRQAAGRGLQLLFYSVGIGQISSEVPQNLSASRPQDRQFILSSKKLLLSDSGFYLCAWHKTVNTEAFFGQGTRLTVV.

The CDR3 DNA sequence: TGTGCCAGCTCAGGGGACAGGGCGGAGACCCAGTACTTC. Amino acids: CASSGDRAETQYF. The gene calls are TRBV18 and TRBJ2-5; 9 nucleotides align to TRBD1. Germline V gene sequence: CDR1 KGHSH, CDR2 LQKENI. This CDR3 spans 13 amino acids. Unmatched junction bases numbered 3, after V lost 5 bases and J lost 5 bases.

The chain is built from TRBV11-2 and TRBJ2-2; tentative D call: TRBD1 (5 bases). Trimming removed 5 bases at V and 0 bases at J, with 10 bases between. The CDR3 loop spans 15 amino acids. From germline, CDR1 is SGHAT and CDR2 FQNNGV. CDR3 nucleotides: TGTGCCAGCAGCCGAGGACACGCGAACACCGGGGAGCTGTTTTTT. Residues: CASSRGHANTGELFF.

This rearrangement joins TRBV15 to TRBJ1-4; 7 nucleotides line up with TRBD1. The CDR3 sequence is 16 residues long. V lost 0 bases to trimming and J lost 8 bases; unmatched junction nucleotides: 9. Germline V gene data show CDR1 as LNHNV and CDR2 as YYDKDF (reference sequence). CDR3 sequence: CATSRDLGQGDEKLFF. DNA of the CDR3: TGTGCCACCAGCAGAGATCTCGGGCAGGGGGACGAAAAACTGTTTTTT.

This chain links TRBV3-1 (or the pseudogene TRBV3-2) with TRBJ1-6, with TRBD1 as a possible D gene (6 bases). Germline CDR1 reads LGHDT; CDR2 reads YNNKEL (reference sequence). Trimming took 0 bases from V and 7 from J, leaving 16 bases between them. The CDR3 is 17 residues long. The CDR3 DNA is TGTGCCAGCAGCCAAGAAATGGGGGCCAGAGTCAATTCACCCCTCCACTTT. This encodes CASSQEMGARVNSPLHF.

The chain employs TRBV5-1 and TRBJ1-2, with D unclear. Between the trimmed V and J ends, which lost 3 bases and 6 bases, there was a span of 6 bases. CDR1 is SGHRS, CDR2 YFSETQ, per germline. The CDR3 runs 11 residues. The chain's CDR3 is CASSSQNGYTF. The CDR3 nucleotides read TGCGCCAGCAGCTCCCAGAATGGCTACACCTTC.